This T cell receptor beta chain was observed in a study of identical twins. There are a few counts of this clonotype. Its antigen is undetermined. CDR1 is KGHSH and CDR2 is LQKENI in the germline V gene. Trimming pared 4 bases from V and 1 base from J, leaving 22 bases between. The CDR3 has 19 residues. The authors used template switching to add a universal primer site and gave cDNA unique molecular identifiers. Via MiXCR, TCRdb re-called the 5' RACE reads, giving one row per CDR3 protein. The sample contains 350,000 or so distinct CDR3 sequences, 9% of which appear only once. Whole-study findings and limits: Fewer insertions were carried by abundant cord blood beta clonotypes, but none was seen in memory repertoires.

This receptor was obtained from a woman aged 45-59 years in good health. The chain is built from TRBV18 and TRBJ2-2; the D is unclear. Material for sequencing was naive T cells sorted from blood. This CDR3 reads CASSHLGGSGLLNTGELFF. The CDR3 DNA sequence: TGTGCCAGCTCACATCTGGGCGGCTCGGGTCTTCTGAACACCGGGGAGCTGTTTTTT.